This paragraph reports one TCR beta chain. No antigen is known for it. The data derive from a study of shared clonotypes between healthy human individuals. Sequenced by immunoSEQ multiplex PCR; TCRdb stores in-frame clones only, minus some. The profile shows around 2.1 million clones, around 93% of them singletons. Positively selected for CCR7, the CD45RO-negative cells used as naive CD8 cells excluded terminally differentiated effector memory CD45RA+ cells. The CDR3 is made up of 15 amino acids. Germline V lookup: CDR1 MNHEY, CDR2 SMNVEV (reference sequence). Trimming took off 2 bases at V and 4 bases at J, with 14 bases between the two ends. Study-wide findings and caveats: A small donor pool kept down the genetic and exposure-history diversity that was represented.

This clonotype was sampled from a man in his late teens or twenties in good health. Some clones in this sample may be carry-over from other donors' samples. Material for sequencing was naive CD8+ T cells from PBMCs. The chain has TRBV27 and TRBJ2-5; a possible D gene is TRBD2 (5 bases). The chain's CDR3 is CASSLRGPRGETQYF. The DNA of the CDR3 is TGTGCCAGCAGTTTACGAGGACCCCGGGGAGAGACCCAGTACTTC.